This is a list of T cell receptor beta chains from one sample in a study of cytomegalovirus exposure and HLA in healthy donors. The table came from immunoSEQ multiplex PCR; TCRdb's copy has only in-frame clones and leaves some out. The table records 200,000 or so clones, about 86% of them present only once. Material: PBMCs. The source is a woman aged 18-35 years in good health and CMV-seropositive. Each CDR3 is given with its conserved first and last residue. D genes are given only for firm matches. The size of a clone is reported for some rows only, either as once, few or many, or as a class for expanded clones.

CDR3: CASRGQGRETQYF; DNA: TGTGCCAGCAGAGGACAGGGCAGGGAGACCCAGTACTTC; size: .; V: TRBV6-5; J: TRBJ2-5; D: TRBD1
CDR3: CASSLIGTGGYGYTF; DNA: TGTGCCAGCAGTTTAATAGGGACAGGGGGCTATGGCTACACCTTC; size: .; V: TRBV27; J: TRBJ1-2; D: TRBD1
CDR3: CASSRGQGPNTEAFF; DNA: TGTGCCAGCAGCCGCGGACAGGGGCCGAACACTGAAGCTTTCTTT; size: once; V: TRBV11-3; J: TRBJ1-1; D: TRBD1
CDR3: CASSIPGGGTGGELFF; DNA: TGTGCCAGTAGTATTCCCGGCGGGGGGACCGGCGGGGAGCTGTTTTTT; size: .; V: TRBV19; J: TRBJ2-2; D: TRBD2
CDR3: CASSLESRETQYF; DNA: TGTGCCAGCAGCTTAGAGAGTCGGGAGACCCAGTACTTC; size: .; V: TRBV7-6; J: TRBJ2-5; D: .
CDR3: CASSVVLGGNTGELFF; DNA: TGTGCCAGCAGCGTGGTTTTGGGGGGGAACACCGGGGAGCTGTTTTTT; size: .; V: TRBV9; J: TRBJ2-2; D: .
CDR3: CASSFTSRADTQYF; DNA: TGTGCCAGCAGCTTTACTAGTCGCGCAGATACGCAGTATTTT; size: .; V: TRBV7-3; J: TRBJ2-3; D: .
CDR3: CASTEGLSTDTQYF; DNA: TGTGCCAGTACTGAGGGACTGAGCACAGATACGCAGTATTTT; size: .; V: TRBV19; J: TRBJ2-3; D: .
CDR3: CASSLSGQGNYGYTF; DNA: TGCGCCAGCAGCCTATCGGGACAGGGGAACTATGGCTACACCTTC; size: .; V: TRBV4-3; J: TRBJ1-2; D: TRBD1
CDR3: CASSKLLGQGIGELFF; DNA: TGTGCCAGCAGCAAACTCCTTGGACAGGGGATCGGGGAGCTGTTTTTT; size: .; V: TRBV5-4; J: TRBJ2-2; D: TRBD1
CDR3: CASSVAGQTRGETQYF; DNA: TGTGCCAGCAGCGTAGCTGGCCAAACTCGGGGGGAGACCCAGTACTTC; size: .; V: TRBV9; J: TRBJ2-5; D: .
CDR3: CASSPQGIHGYTF; DNA: TGTGCCAGTAGTCCACAGGGGATCCATGGCTACACCTTC; size: few; V: TRBV19; J: TRBJ1-2; D: TRBD1
CDR3: CASSARLTGELFF; DNA: TGTGCCAGCAGTGCTCGGTTAACCGGGGAGCTGTTTTTT; size: .; V: TRBV2; J: TRBJ2-2; D: .
CDR3: CASSYGLAGGNEQFF; DNA: TGTGCCAGCAGTTATGGACTAGCGGGGGGTAATGAGCAGTTCTTC; size: .; V: TRBV4-2; J: TRBJ2-1; D: TRBD2
CDR3: CASRPEAGRGTEAFF; DNA: TGTGCCAGCAGGCCAGAGGCAGGGCGGGGCACTGAAGCTTTCTTT; size: few; V: TRBV7-2; J: TRBJ1-1; D: .
CDR3: CASRDSFSGNTIYF; DNA: TGTGCCAGTAGGGACAGTTTCTCTGGAAACACCATATATTTT; size: .; V: TRBV19; J: TRBJ1-3; D: .
CDR3: CASSELGSAFF; DNA: TGTGCCAGCAGTGAACTCGGGTCGGCTTTCTTT; size: .; V: TRBV25-1; J: TRBJ1-1; D: .
CDR3: CASRDQTGVKQPQHF; DNA: TGTGCCAGCAGAGACCAGACAGGGGTCAAACAGCCCCAGCATTTT; size: .; V: TRBV6-1; J: TRBJ1-5; D: TRBD1
CDR3: CASSRGTGRGNQPQHF; DNA: TGTGCCAGCAGTCGAGGCACAGGGAGAGGCAATCAGCCCCAGCATTTT; size: .; V: TRBV2; J: TRBJ1-5; D: .
CDR3: CASSLDQLDRGGFREQFF; DNA: TGTGCCAGCAGCTTAGACCAGCTCGACAGGGGAGGGTTTAGAGAGCAGTTCTTC; size: few; V: TRBV13; J: TRBJ2-1; D: .
CDR3: CASSRGQAANYGYTF; DNA: TGCGCCAGCAGCCGAGGACAGGCAGCTAACTATGGCTACACCTTC; size: .; V: TRBV4-3; J: TRBJ1-2; D: TRBD1
CDR3: CASSLGGLPDGYGYTF; DNA: TGTGCCAGCAGCTTGGGGGGGCTCCCAGACGGCTATGGCTACACCTTC; size: .; V: TRBV5-6; J: TRBJ1-2; D: .
CDR3: CASSRGQGGGGQYF; DNA: TGTGCCAGCAGTCGGGGACAGGGGGGGGGAGGGCAGTACTTC; size: .; V: TRBV6-5; J: TRBJ2-7; D: TRBD1
CDR3: CASSLRESGTEAFF; DNA: TGTGCCAGCAGTTTAAGGGAAAGCGGCACTGAAGCTTTCTTT; size: .; V: TRBV28; J: TRBJ1-1; D: .
CDR3: CASSESSLGGSETQYF; DNA: TGCGCCAGCAGTGAGTCTTCTTTGGGGGGTTCAGAGACCCAGTACTTC; size: once; V: TRBV10-1; J: TRBJ2-5; D: .
CDR3: CASSPQRGANTGELFF; DNA: TGTGCCAGTAGTCCACAGCGGGGGGCGAACACCGGGGAGCTGTTTTTT; size: .; V: TRBV19; J: TRBJ2-2; D: TRBD2
CDR3: CATSLAGGPNGELFF; DNA: TGTGCCACCTCACTAGCGGGGGGGCCTAACGGGGAGCTGTTTTTT; size: .; V: TRBV2; J: TRBJ2-2; D: TRBD2